A single sample is the source of the 9 T cell receptor beta chains below, sequenced in a study of blood T cell repertoires in COVID-19. TCRdb keeps only in-frame clones here, not all; method: immunoSEQ multiplex PCR. The sample comprises about 120,000 clones, around 77% of which are singletons, and roughly 7.9% rests with the top ten. Sample: peripheral blood. The receptors come from a human donor in a cohort sampled during active COVID-19.

The J gene is TRBJ1-1, the V gene TRBV5-5; D perhaps matches TRBD1 (6 bases). The germline CDR1 and CDR2 sequences are SGHKS and YYEKEE (reference sequence). The length of the CDR3 is 13 residues. V dropped 7 bases and J dropped 8 bases, with 18 bases sitting between them. The CDR3 DNA reads as TGTGCCAGCGCCGGGGGAGGGGGTGTAGAAGCTTTCTTT. It encodes CASAGGGGVEAFF.

The rearrangement links TRBV9 to TRBJ2-7, with TRBD1 matching 11 bases. After removal of 3 bases from V and 3 bases from J, the junction contained 5 bases not matched to a gene. This CDR3 is built from 15 residues. In germline, CDR1 is SGDLS, CDR2 YYNGEE. The CDR3, as DNA: TGTGCCAGCAGCGGAGGGACAGGGGGGGGCTACGAGCAGTACTTC. Translating it yields CASSGGTGGGYEQYF.

The sample holds a few counts of this clone. The chain couples TRBV20-1 to TRBJ1-6; tentative D call: TRBD1 (6 bases). The CDR3 sequence is 13 residues long. Germline assignment: CDR1 DFQATT and CDR2 SNEGSKA (reference sequence). Deletions cut 3 bases from V and 10 bases from J, with 13 bases between. CDR3 sequence (DNA): TGCAGTGCTAGTGGGGGCCTGTGGTCACCCCTCCACTTT. This gives the protein CSASGGLWSPLHF.

The chain employs TRBV9 and TRBJ1-6, with D perhaps TRBD1 (5 bases). The CDR3 consists of 14 residues. Trimming removed 0 bases at V and 6 bases at J, with 7 bases between. Germline V lookup: CDR1 SGDLS, CDR2 YYNGEE. The CDR3, as DNA: TGTGCCAGCAGCGTAGAGGGGTTTAATTCACCCCTCCACTTT. This sequence encodes CASSVEGFNSPLHF.

This chain connects TRBV27 to TRBJ1-6, with TRBD1 matching over 7 bases. Germline V gives CDR1 MNHEY, CDR2 SMNVEV (reference sequence). V was pared by 5 bases and J by 9 bases, with 7 bases of the junction left unmatched. The CDR3 consists of 14 residues. CDR3 in amino acids: CASSPDRVSSPLHF. CDR3 DNA sequence: TGTGCCAGCAGTCCCGACAGGGTCAGTTCACCCCTCCACTTT.

The chain recombines TRBV5-1 with TRBJ2-1; D gene ambiguous. This CDR3 is 12 amino acids long. The V end lost 0 bases, the J end lost 6 bases, and 4 bases lay between the germline ends. Germline V gene data show CDR1 as SGHRS and CDR2 as YFSETQ. CDR3 sequence reads: CASSLVSNEQFF. Written as DNA, the CDR3 is TGCGCCAGCAGCTTGGTTAGCAATGAGCAGTTCTTC.

The chain carries TRBV27 and TRBJ2-7, with 9 bases aligning to TRBD1. The trim removed 6 bases at V and 1 base at J, leaving 10 bases unmatched. This CDR3 is built from 16 residues. Germline assignment: CDR1 MNHEY and CDR2 SMNVEV (reference sequence). In nucleotides, the CDR3 is TGTGCCAGCAGCCTTCTACCGGGACAGGGATCCTACGAGCAGTACTTC. Residues: CASSLLPGQGSYEQYF.

This chain connects TRBV6-6 to TRBJ2-7, with D maybe TRBD1 (6 bases). The ends were cut back, 0 bases at V and 5 bases at J, with 11 bases in the middle. Germline values: CDR1 MNHNY, CDR2 SVGAGI (reference sequence). The CDR3 is made up of 14 amino acids. For the CDR3, the DNA is TGTGCCAGCAGTTACTCGGCCCAGGGGCACGAGCAGTACTTC. As protein: CASSYSAQGHEQYF.

The chain combines TRBV7-9 with TRBJ2-7, with D possibly being TRBD1 (6 bases). Trimming stripped 0 bases from V and 4 bases from J, with 13 bases between. CDR3 length equals 15 residues. Germline CDR1 is SEHNR and CDR2 is FQNEAQ (reference sequence). CDR3 residues: CASSLAVQGPYEQYF. The CDR3 region has the DNA TGTGCCAGCAGCTTAGCCGTACAGGGTCCGTACGAGCAGTACTTC. Full variable domain (outside the CDR3, taken from reference TRBV7-9 and TRBJ2-7): DTGVSQNPRHKITKRGQNVTFRCDPISEHNRLYWYRQTLGQGPEFLTYFQNEAQLEKSRLLSDRFSAERPKGSFSTLEIQRTEQGDSAMYLCASSLAVQGPYEQYFGPGTRLTVT.